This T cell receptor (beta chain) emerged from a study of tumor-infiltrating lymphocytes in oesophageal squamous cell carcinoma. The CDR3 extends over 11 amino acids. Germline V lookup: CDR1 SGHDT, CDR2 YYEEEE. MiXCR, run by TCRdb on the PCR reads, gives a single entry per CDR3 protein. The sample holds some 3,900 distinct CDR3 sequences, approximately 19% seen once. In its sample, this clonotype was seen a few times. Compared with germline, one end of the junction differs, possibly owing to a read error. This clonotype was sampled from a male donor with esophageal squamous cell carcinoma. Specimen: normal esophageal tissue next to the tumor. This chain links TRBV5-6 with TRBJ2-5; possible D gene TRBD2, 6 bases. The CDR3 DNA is TGTGTCAGCAGCTTGGAGGGCAAGCAGTACTTC. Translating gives CVSSLEGKQYF.